Listed here are 25 T cell receptor beta chains from one sample, sequenced in a study of T-cell memory formation after mild COVID-19. TCRdb redid the calling of the 5' RACE reads with MiXCR, one entry per CDR3 protein. The repertoire has roughly 110,000 distinct CDR3 sequences, 22% of them found once; the top ten carry approximately 41%. The sample consisted of PBMCs or a T cell subset sorted from them (not recorded which). The source of these receptors is a man between 18 and 35 years old who had mild COVID-19 (a few samples of this study predate the infection). Cell type and time point are not known.

This chain links TRBV20-1 with TRBJ2-1; D remains ambiguous. The germline V gene has CDR1 DFQATT and CDR2 SNEGSKA (reference sequence). The CDR3 is 13 amino acids. The V gene lost 5 bases and the J gene lost 1 base, with 9 bases spanning the gap. The CDR3, as DNA: TGCAGTGCTGGGTTTGGGTCCTACAATGAGCAGTTCTTC. Its translation: CSAGFGSYNEQFF.

This clonotype has just a few counts. The gene calls are TRBV5-5 and TRBJ1-2; TRBD1 might be the D (5 bases). Germline V CDR1 and CDR2: SGHKS, YYEKEE (reference sequence). The CDR3 length is 16 residues. Between the trimmed V and J ends, which lost 1 base and 3 bases, there was a span of 16 bases. The CDR3 region has the DNA TGTGCCAGCAGCTTGCGGGGGTCGGGGAGGGACTATGGCTACACCTTC. The encoded protein is CASSLRGSGRDYGYTF. Full variable domain (outside the CDR3, taken from reference TRBV5-5 and TRBJ1-2): DAGVTQSPTHLIKTRGQQVTLRCSPISGHKSVSWYQQVLGQGPQFIFQYYEKEERGRGNFPDRFSARQFPNYSSELNVNALLLGDSALYLCASSLRGSGRDYGYTFGSGTRLTVV.

This chain links TRBV15 with TRBJ2-2; possible D gene TRBD2, 5 bases. CDR3 size: 17 residues. From germline, CDR1 is LNHNV and CDR2 YYDKDF (reference sequence). V was shortened by 4 bases and J by 0 bases, with 15 bases between the two germline ends. CDR3 nucleotides: TGTGCCACCAGCATCCTTTCGAGGGCTGCGAACACCGGGGAGCTGTTTTTT. Translated: CATSILSRAANTGELFF.

In this sample, this clonotype turned up a few times. This CDR3 reads CASSRARGAVGYEQYF. The CDR3 nucleotides are TGTGCCAGCAGCCGAGCGCGGGGGGCCGTGGGCTACGAGCAGTACTTC. The chain has TRBV7-2 and TRBJ2-7, with TRBD2 matching over 8 bases. The CDR3 loop spans 16 amino acids. The germline gives CDR1 SGHTA, CDR2 FQGNSA. V shed 5 bases and J 3 bases; nucleotides not matched to a gene: 12.

J is TRBJ2-7 and V is TRBV21-1; TRBD1 is the table's D call, not checked against the DNA. TRBV21-1 is assigned pseudogene status. The CDR3 is 15 amino acids. CDR3: CASSKGWTGRNEQYF. DNA of the CDR3: TGTGCCAGCAGCAAAGGGTGGACAGGGCGGAACGAGCAGTACTTC.

The chain links TRBV6-1 to TRBJ2-6, with 13 bases identical to TRBD2. Germline values: CDR1 MNHNS, CDR2 SASEGT. This CDR3 region has 16 residues. The V segment lost 4 bases and the J segment 3 bases; nucleotides outside the gene matches: 0. Written as DNA, the CDR3 is TGTGCCAGCAGTGGACTAGCGGGGGGTGGGGCCAACGTCCTGACTTTC. This codes for CASSGLAGGGANVLTF.

This clonotype was detected a few times. The chain joins TRBV15 to TRBJ2-7, with 7 nucleotides matching TRBD2. This CDR3 has 17 residues. The J segment lost 2 bases and the V segment lost 0 bases, leaving 10 bases of the junction unmatched. Germline loops: CDR1 LNHNV, CDR2 YYDKDF (reference sequence). Here the CDR3 DNA reads TGTGCCACCAGCAGAGAACGGAGTGGCGGGGGAACCTACGAGCAGTACTTC. Amino acids: CATSRERSGGGTYEQYF.

The V call is TRBV6-2 or TRBV6-3, the J call TRBJ1-1; D call uncertain. From germline, CDR1 is MNHEY and CDR2 SVGEGT. Trimming left V 5 bases short and J 2 bases short, with 15 bases between. The CDR3 consists of 15 residues. The CDR3 is CASSRSVGRNTEAFF. In DNA form, the CDR3 reads TGTGCCAGCAGTCGGTCGGTCGGTCGCAACACTGAAGCTTTCTTT.

This clonotype was counted at least ten times. The chain carries TRBV4-3 and TRBJ2-5; D not certain. CDR3 size: 12 residues. Germline loops: CDR1 LGHNA, CDR2 YSLEER. V was pared by 5 bases and J by 4 bases, with 8 bases between. CDR3 DNA: TGCGCCAGCAGCACGGGCGGAGAGACCCAGTACTTC. This sequence encodes CASSTGGETQYF.

The table lists this clonotype with a few counts. This chain uses TRBV7-2 with TRBJ2-5; D is uncertain. The CDR3 spans 14 residues. Trimming pared 5 bases from V and 4 bases from J, leaving 14 bases between. Germline CDR1 and CDR2: SGHTA and FQGNSA. CDR3 amino acids: CASSGTTPRETQYF. As DNA, the CDR3 is TGTGCCAGCAGCGGTACCACCCCGAGAGAGACCCAGTACTTC.

This chain joins TRBV28 and TRBJ1-2, with D hard to call. The V end lost 3 bases, the J end lost 0 bases, and 8 bases lay between the germline ends. Germline assignment: CDR1 MDHEN and CDR2 SYDVKM. The CDR3 length is 14 residues. The CDR3 nucleotides read TGTGCCAGCAGTTTGTCCGTTACTAACTATGGCTACACCTTC. Translation: CASSLSVTNYGYTF.

This clonotype appeared a few times. The rearrangement joins TRBV12-3 or TRBV12-4 to TRBJ2-1; 8 bases are a match to TRBD2. The V gene end was trimmed by 7 bases and the J gene end by 10 bases; junction bases not matched to a gene: 12. The CDR3 covers 14 residues. CDR3 region: CASTTGLGGDEQFF. As DNA, the CDR3 is TGTGCCAGCACGACGGGACTCGGGGGGGACGAGCAGTTCTTC.

This chain joins TRBV4-1 and TRBJ2-1; 9 bases fit TRBD2. The CDR3 totals 16 residues. Germline V gene lookup returns CDR1 MGHRA and CDR2 YSYEKL. With V trimmed by 1 base and J by 7 bases, 8 bases remained unmatched. The CDR3 coding sequence is TGCGCCAGCAGCCAAGTCGCGGGGGGGCTGGGAAATGAGCAGTTCTTC. It is translated as CASSQVAGGLGNEQFF.

V and J are TRBV5-5 and TRBJ2-5, with D unresolved. The CDR3 runs to 17 residues. Germline CDR1 and CDR2: SGHKS and YYEKEE (reference sequence). The V end lost 0 bases, the J end lost 1 base, and 16 bases lay between the germline ends. Here the CDR3 reads CASSLVENRAFQETQYF. CDR3 nucleotides: TGTGCCAGCAGCTTGGTTGAGAACCGGGCCTTCCAAGAGACCCAGTACTTC.

This rearrangement joins TRBV11-2 to TRBJ2-7; D gene unclear. CDR1 and CDR2 from the germline V gene are SGHAT and FQNNGV. CDR3 length: 11 residues. With 5 bases removed from V and 4 bases from J, the gap between germline ends came to 6 bases. CDR3 amino acids: CASSRMYEQYV. Written as DNA, the CDR3 is TGTGCCAGCAGCCGCATGTACGAGCAGTACGTC.

The rearrangement uses TRBV18 and TRBJ2-7; TRBD1 matches at 12 bases. V trimming: 5 bases; J trimming: 6 bases; junction bases outside the gene matches: 11. CDR3 length equals 16 residues. Germline V gene sequence: CDR1 KGHSH, CDR2 LQKENI. CDR3 coding DNA: TGTGCCAGCTCAACTCACCCGGGACAGGGGGCCAGCGAGCAGTACTTC. Protein: CASSTHPGQGASEQYF.

This clonotype showed up many times. Written as DNA, the CDR3 is TGTGCCAGCAGTCTGACGGCGGGGAGCACAGATACGCAGTATTTT. The encoded protein is CASSLTAGSTDTQYF. The rearrangement links TRBV6-4 to TRBJ2-3; perhaps TRBD2 as D (6 bases). The germline gives CDR1 MRHNA, CDR2 SNTAGT. This CDR3 comprises 15 residues. Trimming cost V 5 bases and J 0 bases, with 12 bases left between them.

This clonotype showed up just a few times. CDR3 in amino acids: CASSFNADNSPLHF. The CDR3 DNA sequence: TGTGCCAGCAGCTTTAACGCGGATAATTCACCCCTCCACTTT. The genes are TRBV7-9 and TRBJ1-6; D ambiguous. With 3 bases removed from V and 5 bases from J, the gap between germline ends came to 8 bases. The CDR3 has 14 residues. Germline values: CDR1 SEHNR, CDR2 FQNEAQ (reference sequence).

This clonotype was counted a few times. This chain uses TRBV6-2 or TRBV6-3 with TRBJ1-1; D is uncertain. CDR3 length: 13 residues. Deletions cut 5 bases from V and 8 bases from J, with 15 bases between. The germline V gene has CDR1 MNHEY and CDR2 SVGEGT. The DNA for the CDR3 is TGTGCCAGCAGTCTATCGGGCCATCCGGAAGCTTTCTTT. Translating it yields CASSLSGHPEAFF.

CDR3 nucleotide sequence: TGTGCCAGCAGCCGTTGGGCAGGGCGCACAGATACGCAGTATTTT. Residues: CASSRWAGRTDTQYF. V and J are TRBV6-5 and TRBJ2-3; tentatively, D is TRBD1 (5 bases). V was clipped by 6 bases and J by 1 base, with 14 bases between them. The CDR3 spans 15 residues. From germline, CDR1 is MNHEY and CDR2 SVGAGI.

The chain links TRBV6-5 to TRBJ1-1; no clear D gene. Germline CDR1 reads MNHEY; CDR2 reads SVGAGI. This CDR3 region has 13 residues. Trimming pared 6 bases from V and 1 base from J, leaving 9 bases between. The DNA for the CDR3 is TGTGCCAGCAGACCCCGAGAGAACACTGAAGCTTTCTTT. Translating gives CASRPRENTEAFF.

This clonotype appeared a single time. The CDR3 loop is CSARLGDQPQHF. The CDR3 DNA is TGCAGTGCTAGACTCGGGGATCAGCCCCAGCATTTT. The chain has TRBV20-1 and TRBJ1-5, with D unresolved. V was clipped by 2 bases and J by 5 bases, with 7 bases between them. The CDR3 extends over 12 amino acids. Germline values: CDR1 DFQATT, CDR2 SNEGSKA (reference sequence).

The rearrangement links TRBV29-1 to TRBJ2-5, with D possibly matching TRBD1 (6 bases). The CDR3 is made up of 15 amino acids. V lost 4 bases and J lost 1, with 16 bases in between. Germline V lookup: CDR1 SQVTM, CDR2 ANQGSEA. The CDR3 nucleotides read TGCAGCGTTGTTGACCGGACAGACACCCAAGAGACCCAGTACTTC. This codes for CSVVDRTDTQETQYF.

This clonotype has more than one count but fewer than ten. Compared with germline, one end of the junction differs, possibly owing to a read error. V usage is TRBV7-9 and J usage is TRBJ2-7; D uncertain. The CDR3 extends over 13 amino acids. Germline values: CDR1 SEHNR, CDR2 FQNEAQ (reference sequence). The CDR3 sequence: CASSFTEAYGQYF. DNA of the CDR3: TGTGCCAGCAGCTTTACAGAGGCATACGGGCAGTACTTC.

This chain connects TRBV6-6 to TRBJ2-3, with a weak D call TRBD1 (5 bases). Trimming stripped 2 bases from V and 6 bases from J, with 15 bases between. Germline CDR1 reads MNHNY; CDR2 reads SVGAGI (reference sequence). The CDR3 covers 15 residues. In DNA, the CDR3 is TGTGCCAGCAGTTACGGCAGGGTGGGCATGGATACGCAGTATTTT. Translating it yields CASSYGRVGMDTQYF.